The clone carrying this TCR beta chain turned up a few times. Its antigen is not identified. This sample was included in a study of T cells in Graves' hyperthyroidism and ophthalmopathy. Findings and limits, study-wide: Most thyroid clonotypes expanded above 0.001 were also detected in blood. A model of 13 V-J features distinguished ophthalmopathy from stable hyperthyroidism.

RNA transcripts yielded amplified TCR beta CDR3 regions. Researchers ran a first-round RT-PCR on the TCR CDR3 using the HTBI primer set. From the multiplex PCR reads, TCRdb called clonotypes with MiXCR, one entry per CDR3 protein. The table includes approximately 490,000 distinct CDR3 sequences, about 22% detected once. Together with thyroid ultrasound, orbital computed tomography, serum thyroxine and TRAb, clinical symptoms were used for diagnoses. Isolation of PBMCs was performed on around 10 ml fresh peripheral blood. With 6 bases clipped from V and 3 bases from J, the junction kept 7 bases outside the gene matches. CDR1 is SGHTA and CDR2 is FQGNSA in the germline V gene. The CDR3 is 15 residues long.

This TCR came from a woman aged 70 to 79 with Graves' ophthalmopathy. Sequenced sample: blood. The chain recombines TRBV7-2 with TRBJ1-2, with 10 bases aligning to TRBD1. The CDR3, as DNA: TGTGCCAGCAGACCGACAGGGGGCGCGCACTATGGCTACACCTTC. Its protein is CASRPTGGAHYGYTF.